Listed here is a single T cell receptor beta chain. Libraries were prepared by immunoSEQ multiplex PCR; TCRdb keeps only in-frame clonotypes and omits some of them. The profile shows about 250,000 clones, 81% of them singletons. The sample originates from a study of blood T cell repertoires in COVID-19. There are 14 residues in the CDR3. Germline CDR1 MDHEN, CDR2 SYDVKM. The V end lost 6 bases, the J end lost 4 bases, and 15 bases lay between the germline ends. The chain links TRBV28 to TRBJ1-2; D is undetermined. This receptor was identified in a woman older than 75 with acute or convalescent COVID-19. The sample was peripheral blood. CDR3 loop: CASSPTGGIYGYTF. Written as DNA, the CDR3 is TGTGCCAGCAGCCCCACTGGAGGTATCTATGGCTACACCTTC.